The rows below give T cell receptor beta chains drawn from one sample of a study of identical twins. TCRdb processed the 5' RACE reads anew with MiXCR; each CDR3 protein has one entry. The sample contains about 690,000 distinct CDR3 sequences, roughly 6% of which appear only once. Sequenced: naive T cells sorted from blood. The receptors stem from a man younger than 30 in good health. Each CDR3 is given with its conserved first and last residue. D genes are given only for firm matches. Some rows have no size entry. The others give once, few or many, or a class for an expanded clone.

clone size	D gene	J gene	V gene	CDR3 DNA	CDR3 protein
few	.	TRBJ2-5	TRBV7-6	TGTGCCAGCAGCTTAGTCTGGGGTCGGAAAGAGACCCAGTACTTC	CASSLVWGRKETQYF
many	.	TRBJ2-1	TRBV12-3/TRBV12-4	TGTGCCAGCAGGAGTCTCTCCTACAATGAGCAGTTCTTC	CASRSLSYNEQFF
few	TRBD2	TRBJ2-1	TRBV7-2	TGTGCCAGCACCTCTAGGGGGACTAGCGTAGGCAATGAGCAGTTCTTC	CASTSRGTSVGNEQFF
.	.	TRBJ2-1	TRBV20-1	TGCAGTGTTCCGGACTTCCAGAGCTCCTACAATGAGCAGTTCTTC	CSVPDFQSSYNEQFF
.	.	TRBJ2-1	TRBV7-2	TGTGCCAGCAGCTTAAAAGGGACGGAGGCGCACAATGAGCAGTTCTTC	CASSLKGTEAHNEQFF
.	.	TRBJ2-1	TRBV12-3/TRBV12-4	TGTGCCAGCAGTCGGGATGGACTGAGTGAGCAGTTCTTC	CASSRDGLSEQFF
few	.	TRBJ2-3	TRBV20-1	TGCAGTGCTACGCCACCCAAAGGATCAGATACGCAGTATTTT	CSATPPKGSDTQYF
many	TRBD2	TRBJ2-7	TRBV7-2	TGTGCCAGCAGCCGTAGCGGGAGAGGCGAGCAGTACTTC	CASSRSGRGEQYF
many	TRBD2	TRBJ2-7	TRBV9	TGTGCCAGCAGCGCGGGACTAGAACCCTACGAGCAGTACTTC	CASSAGLEPYEQYF
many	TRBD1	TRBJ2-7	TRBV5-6	TGTGCCAGCAGCCTGGGACAGGGTTACCGCTCCAACGAGCAGTACTTC	CASSLGQGYRSNEQYF
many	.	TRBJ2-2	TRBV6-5	TGTGCCAGCAGTTCACAGGAATCGGGCACCGGGGAGCTGTTTTTT	CASSSQESGTGELFF
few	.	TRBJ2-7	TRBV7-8	TGTGCCAGCAGCTTATACCCTCACGAGCAGTACTTC	CASSLYPHEQYF
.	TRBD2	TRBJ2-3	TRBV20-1	TGCAGTGCTAGCAATCTAGCGGGAGGCGCAGATACGCGGTATTTT	CSASNLAGGADTRYF
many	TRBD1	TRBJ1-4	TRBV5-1	TGCGCCAGCAGCTCCCGACAGGGAGGTCGGGAAAAACTGTTTTTT	CASSSRQGGREKLFF
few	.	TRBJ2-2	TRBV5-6	TGTGCCAGCAGCCAAAGACCCGAGGGCGGGGAGCTGTTTTTT	CASSQRPEGGELFF
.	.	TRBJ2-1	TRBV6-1	TGTGCCGCAGCTAACAATGAGCAGTTCTTC	CAAANNEQFF
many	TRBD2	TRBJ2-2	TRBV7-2	TGTGCCAGCAGAGTCGGGAGGGCCTCCGGGGAGCTGTTTTTT	CASRVGRASGELFF
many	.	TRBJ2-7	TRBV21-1	TGTGCCAGCAGCAGAGTTGGGACTAGCGGGGGAACCTACGAGCAGTACTTC	CASSRVGTSGGTYEQYF
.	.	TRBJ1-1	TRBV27	TGTGCCAGCAGCAACAGGGTCGGAAGTACTGAAGCTTTCTTT	CASSNRVGSTEAFF
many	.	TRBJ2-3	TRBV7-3	TGTGCCAGCAGCCCTGGGCCGATAACGAACACAGATACGCAGTATTTT	CASSPGPITNTDTQYF
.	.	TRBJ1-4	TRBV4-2	TGTGCCAGCAGACGGGGGACTAATGAAAAACTGTTTTTT	CASRRGTNEKLFF
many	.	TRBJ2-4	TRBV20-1	TGCAGTGCTAGCCTCGGACTGATCAAAAACATTCAGTACTTC	CSASLGLIKNIQYF
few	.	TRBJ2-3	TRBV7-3	TGTGCCAGCAGCGATACTTACACCCGCCTCCCAGATACGCAGTATTTT	CASSDTYTRLPDTQYF
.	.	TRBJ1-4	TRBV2	TGTGCCAGCAGGGCCCAGGGGACTAATGAAAAACTGTTTTTT	CASRAQGTNEKLFF
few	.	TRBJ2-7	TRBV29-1	TGCAGCGCACAAGAAATCTACGAGCAGTACTTC	CSAQEIYEQYF
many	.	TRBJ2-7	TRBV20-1	TGCAGTGCCCGAGGCGGCAACGAGCAGTACTTC	CSARGGNEQYF
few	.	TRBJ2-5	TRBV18	TGTGCCAGCTCACCACGTACAGCACAAGAGACCCAGTACTTC	CASSPRTAQETQYF
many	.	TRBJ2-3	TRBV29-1	TGCAGCGTAGTGGGAGATGGTACAGATACGCAGTATTTT	CSVVGDGTDTQYF
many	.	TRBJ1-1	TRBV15	TGTGCCACCAGCACAAGGACAGAAAGAAACACTGAAGCTTTCTTT	CATSTRTERNTEAFF
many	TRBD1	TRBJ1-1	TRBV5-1	TGTGCCAGCAGCACCGGACAGGGGGGCACTGAAGCTTTCTTT	CASSTGQGGTEAFF
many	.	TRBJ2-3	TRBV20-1	TGCAGTGCTAGGTACTGGCCTAGCACAGATACGCAGTATTTT	CSARYWPSTDTQYF
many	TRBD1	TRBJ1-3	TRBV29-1	TGCAGCGTCGATCAGGGGGATGGAAACACCATATATTTT	CSVDQGDGNTIYF
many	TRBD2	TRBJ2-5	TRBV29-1	TGCAGCGTTGCGGCTAGCGGGAGGCCGGGGGGGAAGACCCAGTACTTC	CSVAASGRPGGKTQYF
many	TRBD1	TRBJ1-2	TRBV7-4	TGTGCCAGCAGCTCACAGGGGAACTATCCCTATGGCTACACCTTC	CASSSQGNYPYGYTF
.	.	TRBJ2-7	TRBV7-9	TGTGCCAGCAGCCTAGGAGACATGAGGGGGAAGGCCTACGAGCAGTACTTC	CASSLGDMRGKAYEQYF
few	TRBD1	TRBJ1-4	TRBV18	TGTGCCAGCTCACCACCGGGACAGGGAATCGTTCAGGAAAAACTGTTTTTT	CASSPPGQGIVQEKLFF
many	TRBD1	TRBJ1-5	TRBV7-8	TGTGCCAGCAGCTCAGCAAAAGGACAGGGGGCTAGGCCCCAGCATTTT	CASSSAKGQGARPQHF
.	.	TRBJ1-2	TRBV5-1	TGCGCCGACAAAGAAGACGGGAACTATGGCTACACCTTC	CADKEDGNYGYTF
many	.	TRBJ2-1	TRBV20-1	TGCAGTGCTAGAGATAAGCGGCTGAGCTCCTACAATGAGCAGTTCTTC	CSARDKRLSSYNEQFF
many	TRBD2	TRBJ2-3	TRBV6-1	TGTGCCAGCAGCCTGGGGCGATGGACTAGCGGGAGCGCAGATACGCAGTATTTT	CASSLGRWTSGSADTQYF
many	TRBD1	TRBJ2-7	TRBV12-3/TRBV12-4	TGTGCCAGCAGGAGAGCCGGGACAGGGGGCACCTACGAGCAGTACTTC	CASRRAGTGGTYEQYF
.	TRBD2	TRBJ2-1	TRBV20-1	TGCAGTGCTACAGGGGGGACTAGCGGGAGGGCCTTTGAGCAGTTCTTC	CSATGGTSGRAFEQFF
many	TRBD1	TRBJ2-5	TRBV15	TGTGCCACCAGCACCTCAACAGGGGAAGAGACCCAGTACTTC	CATSTSTGEETQYF
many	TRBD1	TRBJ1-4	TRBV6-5	TGTGCCAGCAGTATACCGGGACAGGGGGACGAAAAACTGTTTTTT	CASSIPGQGDEKLFF
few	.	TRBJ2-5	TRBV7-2	TGTGCCAGCAGCTCCTGGGACGGAATGGAGACCCAGTACTTC	CASSSWDGMETQYF
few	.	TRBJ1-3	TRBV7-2	TGTGCCAGCAGCGTCCAAAGAGGCTCTGGAAACACCATATATTTT	CASSVQRGSGNTIYF
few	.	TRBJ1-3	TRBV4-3	TGCGCCAGCAGCCAAGATGCTACTGGAAACACCATATATTTT	CASSQDATGNTIYF
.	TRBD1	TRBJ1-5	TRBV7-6	TGTGCCAGCAGCCAGGGGGTGTTGACAGGCGACGATCAGCCCCAGCATTTT	CASSQGVLTGDDQPQHF
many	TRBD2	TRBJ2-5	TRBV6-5	TGTGCCAGCAGTTACTCGGCGGGACCTAGCGGGAGGTTTTCGGAGACCCAGTACTTC	CASSYSAGPSGRFSETQYF
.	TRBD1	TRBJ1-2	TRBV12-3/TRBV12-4	TGTGCCAGCAGTCCGGATTTTCTGACAGGGCTGGGCGGCTACACCTTC	CASSPDFLTGLGGYTF
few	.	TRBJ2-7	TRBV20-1	TGCAGTGCGAATAGCTGCGAGCAGTACTTC	CSANSCEQYF
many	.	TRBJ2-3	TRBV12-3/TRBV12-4	TGTGCCAGCAGTACCCGCGAGAGCGGCACAGATACGCAGTATTTT	CASSTRESGTDTQYF
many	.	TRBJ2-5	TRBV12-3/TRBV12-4	TGTGCCAGCAGTTTAAATAAAGAGACCCAGTACTTC	CASSLNKETQYF